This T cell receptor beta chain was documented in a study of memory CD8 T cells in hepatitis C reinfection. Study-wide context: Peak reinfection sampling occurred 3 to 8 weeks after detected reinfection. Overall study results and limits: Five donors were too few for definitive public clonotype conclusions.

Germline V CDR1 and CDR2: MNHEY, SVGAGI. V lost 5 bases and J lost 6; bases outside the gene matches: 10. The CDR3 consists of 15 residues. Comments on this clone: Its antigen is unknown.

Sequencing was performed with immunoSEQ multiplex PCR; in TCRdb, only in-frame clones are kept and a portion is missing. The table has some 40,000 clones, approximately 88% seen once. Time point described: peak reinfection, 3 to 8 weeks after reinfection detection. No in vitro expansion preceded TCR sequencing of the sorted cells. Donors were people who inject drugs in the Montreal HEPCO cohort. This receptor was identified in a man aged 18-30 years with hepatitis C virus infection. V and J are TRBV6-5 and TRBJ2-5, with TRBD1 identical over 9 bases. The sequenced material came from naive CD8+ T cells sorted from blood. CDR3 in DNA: TGTGCCAGCAGTGCCACAGGGGGCACCGGGAAGACCCAGTACTTC. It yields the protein CASSATGGTGKTQYF.